The present TCR beta chain was sequenced within a study of PD-L1 blockade in urothelial cancer. Study-wide context: About 85% of the roughly 29 patients were men who had bladder-origin urothelial cancer.

Spiked synthetic TCR analogs estimated absolute template abundance per PCR. Measured with immunoSEQ multiplex PCR; TCRdb has only the in-frame clones, and not every one. This sample has 55,000 to 85,000 clones, with 80% to 85% found just once. Between the trimmed V and J ends, which lost 7 bases and 2 bases, there was a span of 18 bases. CDR3 size: 15 residues. Germline CDR1 ENHRY, CDR2 SYGVKD. Time point given: pretreatment peripheral blood. V usage is TRBV10-3 and J usage is TRBJ2-7, with D perhaps matching TRBD2 (5 bases). Sequences were derived from PBMCs, sampled around atezolizumab (anti-PD-L1) treatment. The origin of this receptor is a woman between 70 and 85 years old with urothelial cancer. CDR3 loop: CAIMSGRGGPYEQYF. The CDR3, as DNA: TGTGCCATCATGTCGGGCCGAGGAGGACCCTACGAGCAGTACTTC.